This T cell receptor beta chain was captured in a study of blood T cell repertoires in COVID-19. Study-level background: Sample material is recorded as cDNA or gDNA derived from T cells, B-cell-depleted T cells, or PBMCs.

The ends lost 1 base at V and 9 bases at J; junction bases unmatched: 12. Germline V CDR1 and CDR2: SGHAT, FQNNGV. This CDR3 spans 18 amino acids. TCRdb keeps only in-frame clones here, not all; method: immunoSEQ multiplex PCR. Here the sample spans 350,000 to 500,000 clones, roughly 88% being singletons. During the 2 weeks before they entered the study, exposed participants had met someone with a PCR-confirmed or clinician-diagnosed COVID-19 case. V and J are TRBV11-2 and TRBJ2-1; 13 bases fit TRBD2. This TCR derives from a woman aged 18-30 years who had been exposed to COVID-19. Sequencing was done on a sample of PBMCs or T cells enriched from blood (not recorded which). The CDR3 loop is CASSLGRVLTSGRPEQFF. In DNA, the CDR3 is TGTGCCAGCAGCTTAGGACGGGTCTTGACTAGCGGGAGGCCTGAGCAGTTCTTC.